The 4 T cell receptor beta chains presented below share a single source sample, sequenced in a study of T cells in Graves' hyperthyroidism and ophthalmopathy. From RNA transcripts, TCR beta CDR3 regions were amplified. The TCR CDR3 was amplified in a first-round RT-PCR using the HTBI primer set. Each CDR3 protein gets one entry after TCRdb re-called the multiplex PCR reads with MiXCR. Of more than 150,000 distinct CDR3 sequences listed, about a sixth are singletons. The sample consisted of blood. These receptors all stem from a woman aged 45-59 years with Graves' hyperthyroidism.

The sample holds many counts of this clonotype. The V call is TRBV6-1, the J call TRBJ2-7, with 8 bases identical to TRBD1. The CDR3 has 16 residues. V lost 6 bases and J lost 5; bases outside the gene matches: 15. Germline assignment: CDR1 MNHNS and CDR2 SASEGT. The DNA for the CDR3 is TGTGCCAGCAGCAGAATACCAAGACAGGGGTTAAACGAGCAGTACTTC. Encoded protein: CASSRIPRQGLNEQYF.

The table lists this clonotype with many counts. The rearrangement uses TRBV28 and TRBJ2-7; 8 bases agree with TRBD1. CDR1 and CDR2 from the germline V gene are MDHEN and SYDVKM. This CDR3 region has 16 residues. V was pared by 5 bases and J by 3 bases, with 12 bases of the junction left unmatched. Here the CDR3 reads CASSPPQGQGHYEQYF. The CDR3 coding sequence is TGTGCCAGCAGTCCCCCTCAAGGACAGGGCCACTACGAGCAGTACTTC.

The table lists this clonotype with many counts. This chain links TRBV7-9 with TRBJ1-1; D remains unclear. This CDR3 is 11 amino acids long. Germline loops: CDR1 SEHNR, CDR2 FQNEAQ (reference sequence). V was trimmed by 1 base and J by 4 bases, leaving 1 base between them. The CDR3 sequence: CASSLGTEAFF. The CDR3 bases are TGTGCCAGCAGCTTAGGCACTGAAGCTTTCTTT.

This clonotype was observed at least ten times. The chain combines TRBV24-1 with TRBJ2-1; 9 nucleotides line up with TRBD1. The CDR3 has 13 amino acids. CDR1 KGHDR and CDR2 SFDVKD come from the germline V gene. After removal of 12 bases from V and 4 bases from J, the junction contained 6 bases not matched to a gene. CDR3 sequence (DNA): TGTGCCCTTTTGGACAGGGGTTACAATGAGCAGTTCTTC. Translating gives CALLDRGYNEQFF.